A single sample gave rise to the 4 T cell receptor beta chains below, sequenced in a study of cytomegalovirus exposure and HLA in healthy donors. PCR amplification relied on 60 Vbeta primers (plus 13 Jbeta primers). The data were produced by immunoSEQ multiplex PCR, yet TCRdb's version contains in-frame clones alone and is incomplete. The sample lists about 120,000 clones, around three quarters occurring once. Sequenced sample: PBMCs. The receptors originated from a woman aged 40 to 55 in good health and CMV-seropositive.

The gene calls are TRBV13 and TRBJ2-5, with D possibly being TRBD2 (6 bases). TRBJ2-7 explains the end of the DNA better; the J call may be wrong. The CDR3 is 15 amino acids. CDR1 and CDR2 from the germline V gene are PRHDT and FYEKMQ (reference sequence). CDR3 DNA: TGTGCCAGCAGCTTAAGGGGACTTATGGTCCACGAGCAGTACTTC. It is translated as CASSLRGLMVHEQYF.

The rearrangement uses TRBV7-2 and TRBJ2-4, with 11 bases fitting TRBD2. The germline CDR1 and CDR2 sequences are SGHTA and FQGNSA. Germline trimming cut 1 base from V and 7 bases from J; bases unmatched to any gene: 6. The length of the CDR3 is 16 residues. The CDR3 reads CASSLGSGRARNIQYF. CDR3 bases: TGTGCCAGCAGCTTAGGTAGCGGGAGGGCCAGGAACATTCAGTACTTC.

In regard to this clone: This sample includes further DNA sequences coding for the same CDR3. J is TRBJ1-4 and V is TRBV5-1; 7 bases agree with TRBD1. The CDR3 sequence is 15 residues long. Germline values: CDR1 SGHRS, CDR2 YFSETQ. The V segment lost 3 bases and the J segment 5 bases; nucleotides outside the gene matches: 7. The CDR3 spells CASSSQGGRNEKLFF. The CDR3 DNA is TGCGCCAGCAGCTCCCAGGGGGGAAGGAATGAAAAACTGTTTTTT.

This clone was seen a handful of times. The CDR3: CASSYTRDSGYTF. The CDR3 coding sequence is TGTGCCAGCAGTTACACCCGGGACAGTGGCTACACCTTC. V gene TRBV6-5 combines with J gene TRBJ1-2; the match to TRBD1 covers 7 bases. Germline CDR1 MNHEY, CDR2 SVGAGI. The CDR3 contains 13 residues. Trimming at V came to 2 bases and at J to 7 bases, leaving 4 bases not matched to a gene.